Each of the 23 T cell receptor beta chains below was sequenced from the same sample in a study of blood T cell repertoires in COVID-19. Using immunoSEQ multiplex PCR, the repertoire was profiled, and TCRdb retains in-frame clones only, with some absent. In the table there are about 220,000 clones, around 81% of which are singletons. Source material: peripheral blood. The receptors come from a human donor in a cohort sampled during active COVID-19.

This clone has only a few counts. The rearrangement links TRBV5-1 to TRBJ2-1, with a weak D call TRBD2 (5 bases). There are 14 residues in the CDR3. The germline V gene has CDR1 SGHRS and CDR2 YFSETQ. V gave up 6 bases and J gave up 9 bases, with 19 bases separating them. The CDR3 loop reads CASTHYAGDGEQFF. CDR3 DNA sequence: TGCGCCAGCACACATTACGCCGGGGATGGTGAGCAGTTCTTC.

This rearrangement joins TRBV6-1 to TRBJ1-2; D remains ambiguous. Germline CDR1 is MNHNS and CDR2 is SASEGT. The V end lost 1 base, the J end lost 1 base, and 13 bases lay between the germline ends. The CDR3 covers 16 residues. CDR3 DNA: TGTGCCAGCAGTGAAGAGGCAGGCCTAATTAACTATGGCTACACCTTC. It is translated as CASSEEAGLINYGYTF.

The chain is built from TRBV14 and TRBJ1-1; 7 bases map to TRBD1. The junction had 12 bases not matched to a gene; V was cut back by 11 bases and J by 6 bases. The germline CDR1 and CDR2 sequences are SGHDN and FVKESK. The CDR3 runs to 13 residues. CDR3 sequence: CARSGGGFAEAFF. CDR3 in DNA: TGTGCCCGATCAGGGGGTGGTTTCGCTGAAGCTTTCTTT.

This clone was seen only a few times. The rearrangement uses TRBV6-4 and TRBJ1-5; the D gene is possibly TRBD1 (6 bases). The germline gives CDR1 MRHNA, CDR2 SNTAGT. The CDR3 sequence is 14 residues long. Trimming pared 2 bases from V and 4 bases from J, leaving 9 bases between. The CDR3 spells CASSDGTQNQPQHF. The CDR3 DNA reads TGTGCCAGCAGTGACGGGACACAAAATCAGCCCCAGCATTTT.

This sequence joins TRBV5-1 and TRBJ1-5; TRBD1 is a possible D gene (5 bases). Germline values: CDR1 SGHRS, CDR2 YFSETQ. V gave up 4 bases and J gave up 3 bases, with 8 bases separating them. CDR3 length equals 13 residues. The CDR3 protein is CASSLDNNQPQHF. The CDR3 DNA sequence: TGCGCCAGCAGCCTGGACAACAATCAGCCCCAGCATTTT. Full variable domain (rest looked up from reference TRBV5-1 and TRBJ1-5): KAGVTQTPRYLIKTRGQQVTLSCSPISGHRSVSWYQQTPGQGLQFLFEYFSETQRNKGNFPGRFSGRQFSNSRSEMNVSTLELGDSALYLCASSLDNNQPQHFGDGTRLSIL.

This clone came up once. The CDR3 DNA reads TGTGCCAGCAGCGGCTCGGGGGGCGCTGGAAACACCATATATTTT. It specifies CASSGSGGAGNTIYF. The chain has TRBV5-5 and TRBJ1-3; possible D gene TRBD1, 6 bases. V lost 4 bases, J lost 2 bases, and 13 bases lay in between. The CDR3 runs to 15 residues. The germline gives CDR1 SGHKS, CDR2 YYEKEE (reference sequence).

This chain connects TRBV5-8 to TRBJ2-1; 10 bases agree with TRBD2. Losses at the gene ends were 3 bases for V and 9 bases for J; bases not matched to a gene: 9. Germline V gene data show CDR1 as SGHTS and CDR2 as YDEGEE. The length of the CDR3 is 15 residues. The DNA for the CDR3 is TGTGCCAGCAGCTACACTAGCGGGGTCGAGCGTGAGCAGTTCTTC. This gives the protein CASSYTSGVEREQFF.

This chain links TRBV3-1 (or the pseudogene TRBV3-2) with TRBJ2-3, with 7 bases that match TRBD1. CDR1 is LGHDT and CDR2 is YNNKEL in the germline V gene (reference sequence). J gave up 3 bases and V 4 bases, and 10 bases lay outside the gene matches. The CDR3 loop spans 16 amino acids. CDR3 DNA: TGTGCCAGCAGCCCGCCCAGGGGGTTGGGAACAGATACGCAGTATTTT. The encoded protein is CASSPPRGLGTDTQYF.

This clone occurred many times. The rearrangement joins TRBV19 to TRBJ1-5, with D maybe TRBD1 (6 bases). Trimming stripped 1 base from V and 6 bases from J, with 13 bases between. Germline V CDR1 and CDR2: LNHDA, SQIVND (reference sequence). CDR3 length: 15 amino acids. CDR3 sequence reads: CASSIAAGGSQPQHF. CDR3 in DNA: TGTGCCAGTAGTATAGCGGCGGGGGGCAGTCAGCCCCAGCATTTT.

This clone appeared once. The gene calls are TRBV7-2 and TRBJ2-1; the match to TRBD2 covers 10 bases. The V gene end was trimmed by 5 bases and the J gene end by 5 bases; junction bases not matched to a gene: 3. The CDR3 has 14 amino acids. Per the germline V gene, CDR1 is SGHTA and CDR2 is FQGNSA. CDR3 nucleotide sequence: TGTGCCAGCAGCATCGGACTAGCGGACAATGAGCAGTTCTTC. It translates to CASSIGLADNEQFF.

The V call is TRBV9, the J call TRBJ2-3, with D possibly matching TRBD1 (6 bases). V lost 0 bases, J lost 7 bases, and 12 bases lay in between. Germline loops: CDR1 SGDLS, CDR2 YYNGEE. CDR3 length: 14 residues. The CDR3 DNA reads as TGTGCCAGCAGCGTAGAAGAGGGACACTATACGCAGTATTTT. It encodes CASSVEEGHYTQYF.

This chain connects TRBV2 to TRBJ2-2; no clear D gene. From germline, CDR1 is SNHLY and CDR2 FYNNEI. The CDR3 covers 13 residues. The V gene lost 2 bases and the J gene lost 5 bases, with 6 bases spanning the gap. CDR3 sequence reads: CASSEMRTGELFF. CDR3 bases: TGTGCCAGCAGTGAAATGAGGACCGGGGAGCTGTTTTTT. The variable domain in full, completed from reference TRBV2 and TRBJ2-2, reads EPEVTQTPSHQVTQMGQEVILRCVPISNHLYFYWYRQILGQKVEFLVSFYNNEISEKSEIFDDQFSVERPDGSNFTLKIRSTKLEDSAMYFCASSEMRTGELFFGEGSRLTVL.

This clone was picked up many times. CDR3 DNA sequence: TGTGCCGGGGGGGAGGGTTCACCCCTCCACTTT. Amino acid sequence: CAGGEGSPLHF. The gene calls are TRBV19 and TRBJ1-6, with D possibly matching TRBD1 (5 bases). From germline, CDR1 is LNHDA and CDR2 SQIVND (reference sequence). Trimming stripped 11 bases from V and 9 bases from J, with 11 bases between. The CDR3 has 11 residues.

In DNA form, the CDR3 reads TGTGCCAGCAATTCGGGACTAGCCGAATACTTC. Translated: CASNSGLAEYF. The chain couples TRBV28 to TRBJ2-4, with 9 nucleotides matching TRBD2. Germline lookup yields CDR1 MDHEN and CDR2 SYDVKM. The J segment lost 16 bases and the V segment lost 7 bases, leaving 8 bases of the junction unmatched. This CDR3 comprises 11 residues.

The V and J genes are TRBV23-1 and TRBJ1-6; D possibly corresponds to TRBD1 (5 bases). TRBV23-1 is an ORF, with its function uncertain. The CDR3 runs 13 residues. Trimming cost V 7 bases and J 11 bases, with 15 bases left between them. CDR3 protein: CASKGREDPPLHF. Written as DNA, the CDR3 is TGCGCCAGCAAGGGCAGGGAGGATCCACCCCTCCACTTT.

The chain links TRBV15 to TRBJ2-2; 8 bases map to TRBD2. This CDR3 is built from 17 residues. The germline CDR1 and CDR2 sequences are LNHNV and YYDKDF (reference sequence). Losses at the gene ends were 0 bases for V and 4 bases for J; bases not matched to a gene: 7. In DNA form, the CDR3 reads TGTGCCACCAGCAGAGATCTGCTAAGCGGGAGCACCGGGGAGCTGTTTTTT. It yields the protein CATSRDLLSGSTGELFF.

The rearrangement links TRBV6-2 or TRBV6-3 to TRBJ2-5; D remains ambiguous. Trimming pared 2 bases from V and 9 bases from J, leaving 28 bases between. The V gene's germline CDR1 is MNHEY and CDR2 SVGEGT. The CDR3 extends over 18 amino acids. In DNA form, the CDR3 reads TGTGCCAGCAGTTACCCCCTTATCGAAGCGCCCCCCGACCGGGCCCAGTACTTC. Protein sequence: CASSYPLIEAPPDRAQYF.

V is TRBV28 and J is TRBJ2-5, with a tentative D call TRBD2 (6 bases). The CDR3 covers 15 residues. The germline V gene has CDR1 MDHEN and CDR2 SYDVKM. V was clipped by 8 bases and J by 5 bases, with 21 bases between them. The CDR3 sequence is CASSSGGKEGETQYF. CDR3 in DNA: TGTGCCAGCTCTTCCGGCGGGAAAGAAGGGGAGACCCAGTACTTC.

The rearrangement joins TRBV27 to TRBJ2-1, with D unclear. CDR1 is MNHEY, CDR2 SMNVEV, per germline (reference sequence). The V and J ends lost 1 base and 10 bases respectively, with 11 bases between them. This CDR3 region has 13 residues. The CDR3 spells CASSLLYREEQFF. The CDR3, as DNA: TGTGCCAGCAGTTTATTATACCGCGAAGAGCAGTTCTTC.

This clone was seen just once. J is TRBJ1-6 and V is TRBV28, with D hard to call. With 6 bases removed from V and 3 bases from J, the gap between germline ends came to 12 bases. CDR3 length: 15 residues. The germline gives CDR1 MDHEN, CDR2 SYDVKM. The CDR3 sequence is CASSPGFNYNSPLHF. CDR3 bases: TGTGCCAGCAGCCCTGGCTTCAACTATAATTCACCCCTCCACTTT.

The chain combines TRBV19 with TRBJ2-6; 8 bases match TRBD1. Germline CDR1 LNHDA, CDR2 SQIVND (reference sequence). CDR3 length equals 18 residues. V lost 3 bases and J lost 0; bases outside the gene matches: 7. The CDR3 nucleotides are TGTGCCAGTAGTATTCGGACAGGGCAAACCTCTGGGGCCAACGTCCTGACTTTC. Translated, it gives CASSIRTGQTSGANVLTF.

A note on this clone: The same CDR3 can be traced to other DNA sequences in this sample. The chain is built from TRBV5-1 and TRBJ1-1; D is uncertain. V lost 2 bases, J lost 2 bases, and 10 bases lay in between. Germline-derived CDR1 and CDR2 are SGHRS and YFSETQ. CDR3 length: 14 amino acids. The CDR3 nucleotides are TGCGCCAGCAGCTTTTCGGGTGGCAACACTGAAGCTTTCTTT. Translation: CASSFSGGNTEAFF.

This chain connects TRBV6-5 to TRBJ1-1; D might be TRBD1 (6 bases). Trimming pared 3 bases from V and 0 bases from J, leaving 14 bases between. CDR1 is MNHEY and CDR2 is SVGAGI in the germline V gene. This CDR3 is 16 amino acids long. CDR3 bases: TGTGCCAGCAGTTATAGGGGGACCCCTTTGAACACTGAAGCTTTCTTT. This translates into CASSYRGTPLNTEAFF.